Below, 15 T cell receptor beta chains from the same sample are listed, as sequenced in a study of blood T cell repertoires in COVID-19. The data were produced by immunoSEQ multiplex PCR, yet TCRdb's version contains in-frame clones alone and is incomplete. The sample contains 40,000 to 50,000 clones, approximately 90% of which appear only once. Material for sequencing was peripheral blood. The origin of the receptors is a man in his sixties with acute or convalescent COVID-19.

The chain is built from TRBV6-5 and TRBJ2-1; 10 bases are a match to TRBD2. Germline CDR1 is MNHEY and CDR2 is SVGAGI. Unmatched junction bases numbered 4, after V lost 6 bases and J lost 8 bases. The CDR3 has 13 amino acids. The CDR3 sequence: CASRIAGGYEQFF. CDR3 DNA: TGTGCCAGCAGGATAGCGGGGGGATATGAGCAGTTCTTC.

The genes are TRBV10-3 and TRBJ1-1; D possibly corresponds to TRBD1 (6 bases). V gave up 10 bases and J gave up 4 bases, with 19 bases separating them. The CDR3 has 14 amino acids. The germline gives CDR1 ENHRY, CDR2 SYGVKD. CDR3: CASLQPGAITEAFF. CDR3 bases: TGTGCCAGCCTACAGCCAGGGGCCATCACTGAAGCTTTCTTT.

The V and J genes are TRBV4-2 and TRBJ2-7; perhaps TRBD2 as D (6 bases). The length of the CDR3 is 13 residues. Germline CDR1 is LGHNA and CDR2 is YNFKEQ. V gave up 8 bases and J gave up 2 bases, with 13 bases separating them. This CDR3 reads CASRGANAYEQYF. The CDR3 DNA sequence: TGTGCCAGCCGCGGGGCGAACGCCTACGAGCAGTACTTC.

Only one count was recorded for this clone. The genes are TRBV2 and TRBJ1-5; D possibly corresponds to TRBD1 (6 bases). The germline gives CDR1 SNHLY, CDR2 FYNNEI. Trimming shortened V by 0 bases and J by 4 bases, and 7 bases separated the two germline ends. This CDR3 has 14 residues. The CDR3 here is CASSEARGNQPQHF. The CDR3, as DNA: TGTGCCAGCAGTGAAGCGAGGGGGAATCAGCCCCAGCATTTT. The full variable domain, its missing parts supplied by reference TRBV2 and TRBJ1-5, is EPEVTQTPSHQVTQMGQEVILRCVPISNHLYFYWYRQILGQKVEFLVSFYNNEISEKSEIFDDQFSVERPDGSNFTLKIRSTKLEDSAMYFCASSEARGNQPQHFGDGTRLSIL.

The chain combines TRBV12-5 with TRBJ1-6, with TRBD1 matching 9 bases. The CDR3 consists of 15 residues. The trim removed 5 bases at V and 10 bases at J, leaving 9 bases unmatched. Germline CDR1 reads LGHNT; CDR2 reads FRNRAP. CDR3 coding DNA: TGTGCTAGTGGTCCGGAGGGACAGGGATGGTCACCCCTCCACTTT. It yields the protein CASGPEGQGWSPLHF.

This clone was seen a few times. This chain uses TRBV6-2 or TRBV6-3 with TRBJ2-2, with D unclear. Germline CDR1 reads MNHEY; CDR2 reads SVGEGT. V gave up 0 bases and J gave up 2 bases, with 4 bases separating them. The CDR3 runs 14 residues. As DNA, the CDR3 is TGTGCCAGCAGTTACTCCAGTAACACCGGGGAGCTGTTTTTT. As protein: CASSYSSNTGELFF.

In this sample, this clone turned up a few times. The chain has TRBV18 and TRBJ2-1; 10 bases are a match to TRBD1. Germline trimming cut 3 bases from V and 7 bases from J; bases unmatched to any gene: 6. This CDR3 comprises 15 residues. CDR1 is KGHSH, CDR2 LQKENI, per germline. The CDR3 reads CASSPGQGVYNEQFF. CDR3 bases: TGTGCCAGCTCACCCGGACAGGGGGTTTATAATGAGCAGTTCTTC.

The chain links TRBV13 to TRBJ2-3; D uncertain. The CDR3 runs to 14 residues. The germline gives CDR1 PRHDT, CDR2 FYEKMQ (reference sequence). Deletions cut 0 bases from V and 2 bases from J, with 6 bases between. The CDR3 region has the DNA TGTGCCAGCAGCTTAGGGTCTAACACAGATACGCAGTATTTT. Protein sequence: CASSLGSNTDTQYF.

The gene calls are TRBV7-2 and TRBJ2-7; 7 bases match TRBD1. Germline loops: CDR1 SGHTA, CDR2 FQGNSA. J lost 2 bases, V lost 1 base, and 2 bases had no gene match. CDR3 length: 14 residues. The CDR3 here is CASSLGQGTYEQYF. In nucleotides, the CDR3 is TGTGCCAGCAGCTTAGGACAGGGAACCTACGAGCAGTACTTC.

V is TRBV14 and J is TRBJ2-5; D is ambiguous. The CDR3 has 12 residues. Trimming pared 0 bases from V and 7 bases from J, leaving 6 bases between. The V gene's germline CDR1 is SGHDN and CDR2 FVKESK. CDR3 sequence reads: CASSQDRVTQYF. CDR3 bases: TGTGCCAGCAGCCAAGATAGAGTGACCCAGTACTTC.

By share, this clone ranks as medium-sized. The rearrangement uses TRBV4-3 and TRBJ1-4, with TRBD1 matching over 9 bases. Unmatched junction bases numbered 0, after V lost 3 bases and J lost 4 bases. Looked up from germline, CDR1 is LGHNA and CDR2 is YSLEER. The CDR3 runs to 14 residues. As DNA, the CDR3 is TGCGCCAGCAGCCAGGGACAGGGTAATGAAAAACTGTTTTTT. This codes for CASSQGQGNEKLFF.

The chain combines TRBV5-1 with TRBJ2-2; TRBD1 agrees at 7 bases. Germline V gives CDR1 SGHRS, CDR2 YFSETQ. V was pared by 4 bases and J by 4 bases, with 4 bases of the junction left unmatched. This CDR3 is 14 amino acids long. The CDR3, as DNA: TGCGCCAGCAGCCCAGGGACAGCCACCGGGGAGCTGTTTTTT. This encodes CASSPGTATGELFF.

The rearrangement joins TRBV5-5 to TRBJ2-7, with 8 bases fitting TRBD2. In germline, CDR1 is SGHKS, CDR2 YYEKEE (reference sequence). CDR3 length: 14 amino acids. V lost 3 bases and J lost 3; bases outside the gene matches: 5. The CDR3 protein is CASSSGLGIYEQYF. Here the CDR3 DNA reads TGTGCCAGCAGCTCGGGACTAGGAATCTACGAGCAGTACTTC. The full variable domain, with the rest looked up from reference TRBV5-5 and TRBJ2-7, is DAGVTQSPTHLIKTRGQQVTLRCSPISGHKSVSWYQQVLGQGPQFIFQYYEKEERGRGNFPDRFSARQFPNYSSELNVNALLLGDSALYLCASSSGLGIYEQYFGPGTRLTVT.

CDR3 residues: CASSISGQVGVPQHF. In DNA form, the CDR3 reads TGTGCCAGCAGTATTTCCGGACAGGTTGGGGTGCCCCAGCATTTT. This rearrangement joins TRBV6-2 or TRBV6-3 to TRBJ1-5; TRBD1 matches 7 bases. CDR3 length equals 15 residues. Trimming cost V 5 bases and J 9 bases; bases outside gene matches: 13. Germline V gene sequence: CDR1 MNHEY, CDR2 SVGEGT.

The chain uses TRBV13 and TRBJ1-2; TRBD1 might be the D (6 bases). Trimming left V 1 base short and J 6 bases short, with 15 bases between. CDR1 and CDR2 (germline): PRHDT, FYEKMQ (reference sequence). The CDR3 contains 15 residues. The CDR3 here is CASSLESGDLNGYTF. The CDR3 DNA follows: TGTGCCAGCAGCTTAGAATCAGGGGACCTTAATGGCTACACCTTC.